Listed below are T cell receptor beta chains from one sample, sequenced in a study of cytomegalovirus exposure and HLA in healthy donors. The repertoire was sequenced with immunoSEQ multiplex PCR; TCRdb's copy has only in-frame clones and lacks some. The profile shows around 98,000 clones, about 90% of them singletons. Material for sequencing was PBMCs. These receptors all come from a young man in good health and CMV-seropositive. The CDR3 runs from the conserved cysteine through the conserved F or W. The D gene is left open where the match is weak. The size of a clone is reported for some rows only, either as once, few or many, or as a class for expanded clones.

V gene: TRBV27; D gene: NA; J gene: TRBJ1-5; clone size: NA; CDR3 DNA: TGTGCCAGCAGCTCGCGATATAACCCTAATCAGCCCCAGCATTTT; CDR3 protein: CASSSRYNPNQPQHF
V gene: TRBV9; D gene: TRBD1; J gene: TRBJ1-3; clone size: few; CDR3 DNA: TGTGCCAGCAGAGCCGGGACAGGGAACACCATATATTTT; CDR3 protein: CASRAGTGNTIYF
V gene: TRBV5-1; D gene: NA; J gene: TRBJ1-6; clone size: NA; CDR3 DNA: TGCGCCAGCAGCTTGGAAGGCGGGGGGCGAAGTTCACCCCTCCACTTT; CDR3 protein: CASSLEGGGRSSPLHF
V gene: TRBV4-3; D gene: TRBD1; J gene: TRBJ2-3; clone size: NA; CDR3 DNA: TGCGCCAGCAGCCCCACCGGGACAGGGAGTGCAGATACGCAGTATTTT; CDR3 protein: CASSPTGTGSADTQYF
V gene: TRBV7-9; D gene: TRBD2; J gene: TRBJ2-2; clone size: NA; CDR3 DNA: TGTGCCAGCGAAGCGGGGGGGCCTACCGGGGAGCTGTTTTTT; CDR3 protein: CASEAGGPTGELFF
V gene: TRBV28; D gene: NA; J gene: TRBJ1-4; clone size: NA; CDR3 DNA: TGTGCCAGCAGGACAGGAAGTAATGAAAAACTGTTTTTT; CDR3 protein: CASRTGSNEKLFF
V gene: TRBV19; D gene: TRBD1; J gene: TRBJ2-2; clone size: few; CDR3 DNA: TGTGCCAGTAGTATTACAGGGGGCGCCGGGGAGCTGTTTTTT; CDR3 protein: CASSITGGAGELFF
V gene: TRBV2; D gene: TRBD1; J gene: TRBJ1-5; clone size: NA; CDR3 DNA: TGTGCCAGCAGCCCCCCGGGACAGGGGAATCAGCCCCAGCATTTT; CDR3 protein: CASSPPGQGNQPQHF
V gene: TRBV7-2; D gene: TRBD1; J gene: TRBJ2-1; clone size: NA; CDR3 DNA: TGTGCCAGCAGCTTAGCGGGACAGCACAATGAGCAGTTCTTC; CDR3 protein: CASSLAGQHNEQFF
V gene: TRBV28; D gene: NA; J gene: TRBJ1-4; clone size: NA; CDR3 DNA: TGTGCCAGCAGTCTACCTAATAATGCCATGTTTTTT; CDR3 protein: CASSLPNNAMFF
V gene: TRBV7-3; D gene: NA; J gene: TRBJ2-3; clone size: NA; CDR3 DNA: TGTGCCAGCAGCTTACGGCGGCAAAAGGGGGATACGCAGTATTTT; CDR3 protein: CASSLRRQKGDTQYF
V gene: TRBV2; D gene: NA; J gene: TRBJ2-6; clone size: NA; CDR3 DNA: TGTGCCAGCAGGATGGGCAACTCTGGGGCCAACGTCCTGACTTTC; CDR3 protein: CASRMGNSGANVLTF
V gene: TRBV28; D gene: TRBD2; J gene: TRBJ2-7; clone size: NA; CDR3 DNA: TGTGCCAGCAGTTTTAGAGCTAGCGGGAGCTACGAGCAGTACTTC; CDR3 protein: CASSFRASGSYEQYF
V gene: TRBV5-1; D gene: NA; J gene: TRBJ1-1; clone size: NA; CDR3 DNA: TGCGCCAGCAGCTTGTCAGCGAACATAAACACTGAAGCTTTCTTT; CDR3 protein: CASSLSANINTEAFF
V gene: TRBV11-2; D gene: NA; J gene: TRBJ1-2; clone size: NA; CDR3 DNA: TGTGCCAGCAGCTTAGGGGGCCCTTATGGCTACACCTTC; CDR3 protein: CASSLGGPYGYTF
V gene: TRBV2; D gene: NA; J gene: TRBJ1-5; clone size: NA; CDR3 DNA: TGTGCCAGCACTAGACAGATAAATCAGCCCCAGCATTTT; CDR3 protein: CASTRQINQPQHF
V gene: TRBV7-9; D gene: NA; J gene: TRBJ2-5; clone size: NA; CDR3 DNA: TGTGCCAGCAGCTCGACGCATGTGGGGGGCCAAGAGACCCAGTACTTC; CDR3 protein: CASSSTHVGGQETQYF
V gene: TRBV7-2; D gene: NA; J gene: TRBJ1-2; clone size: few; CDR3 DNA: TGTGCCAGCAGCTTATTTACAGGCTATGGCTACACCTTC; CDR3 protein: CASSLFTGYGYTF
V gene: TRBV2; D gene: TRBD1; J gene: TRBJ2-5; clone size: NA; CDR3 DNA: TGTGCCAGCAATGGACAGGGGGCGAGGTCACAGGAGACCCAGTACTTC; CDR3 protein: CASNGQGARSQETQYF
V gene: TRBV28; D gene: TRBD1; J gene: TRBJ2-2; clone size: NA; CDR3 DNA: TGTGCCAGCAGTTTAACCGACAGGGGCACCGGGGAGCTGTTTTTT; CDR3 protein: CASSLTDRGTGELFF
V gene: TRBV14; D gene: TRBD1; J gene: TRBJ1-2; clone size: once; CDR3 DNA: TGTGCCAGCAGCCACTGGACAGGGACGGGTTCTAACTATGGCTACACCTTC; CDR3 protein: CASSHWTGTGSNYGYTF
V gene: TRBV6-1; D gene: NA; J gene: TRBJ1-5; clone size: NA; CDR3 DNA: TGTGCCAGCAGTGCACAGGCTAATCAGCCCCAGCATTTT; CDR3 protein: CASSAQANQPQHF
V gene: TRBV9; D gene: NA; J gene: TRBJ1-2; clone size: few; CDR3 DNA: TGTGCCAGCAGCGTATCAGGGATGGAGGGCTACACCTTC; CDR3 protein: CASSVSGMEGYTF
V gene: TRBV25-1; D gene: NA; J gene: TRBJ1-2; clone size: once; CDR3 DNA: TGTGCCAGCAGTGAATACGGTGGCTACACCTTC; CDR3 protein: CASSEYGGYTF
V gene: TRBV6-5; D gene: TRBD1; J gene: TRBJ1-1; clone size: NA; CDR3 DNA: TGTGCCAGCAGCACGACAGGGCGGGTGGGCACTGAAGCTTTCTTT; CDR3 protein: CASSTTGRVGTEAFF
V gene: TRBV4-1; D gene: TRBD2; J gene: TRBJ2-1; clone size: NA; CDR3 DNA: TGCGCCAGCAGCCAAGATCCTAGCGGGAGAAGGAATGAGCAGTTCTTC; CDR3 protein: CASSQDPSGRRNEQFF
V gene: TRBV19; D gene: TRBD1; J gene: TRBJ2-6; clone size: NA; CDR3 DNA: TGTGCCAGTAGTAGGGACAGGGCTAGGGGGGCCAACGTCCTGACTTTC; CDR3 protein: CASSRDRARGANVLTF
V gene: TRBV10-3; D gene: TRBD2; J gene: TRBJ2-1; clone size: NA; CDR3 DNA: TGTGCCATCAGTGAGCCGACGACTAGCGGGAGCTCATGGGAGCAGTTCTTC; CDR3 protein: CAISEPTTSGSSWEQFF
V gene: TRBV9; D gene: TRBD1; J gene: TRBJ2-3; clone size: NA; CDR3 DNA: TGTGCCAGCAGTTCCGACGTAGGACAGGGTAGCACAGATACGCAGTATTTT; CDR3 protein: CASSSDVGQGSTDTQYF
V gene: TRBV19; D gene: TRBD1; J gene: TRBJ1-2; clone size: NA; CDR3 DNA: TGTGCCAGTAGTTCTCAAGGGACAGGGGACGGCTATGGCTACACCTTC; CDR3 protein: CASSSQGTGDGYGYTF
V gene: TRBV13; D gene: TRBD2; J gene: TRBJ2-7; clone size: NA; CDR3 DNA: TGTGCCAGCAGCTCCGGGACTAGCTTTCCCTACGAGCAGTACTTC; CDR3 protein: CASSSGTSFPYEQYF
V gene: TRBV5-4; D gene: NA; J gene: TRBJ2-7; clone size: NA; CDR3 DNA: TGTGCCAGCAGCTTGGGAGATCGGACTGGGAAAGGCTACGAGCAGTACTTC; CDR3 protein: CASSLGDRTGKGYEQYF
V gene: TRBV2; D gene: TRBD1; J gene: TRBJ2-7; clone size: many; CDR3 DNA: TGTGCCAGCAGGGGGACAGGCTACGAGCAGTACTTC; CDR3 protein: CASRGTGYEQYF
V gene: TRBV7-9; D gene: NA; J gene: TRBJ1-2; clone size: once; CDR3 DNA: TGTGCCAGCAGCCCGGGTCCAGGGTCCTACTATGGCTACACCTTC; CDR3 protein: CASSPGPGSYYGYTF
V gene: TRBV7-2; D gene: TRBD1; J gene: TRBJ1-4; clone size: NA; CDR3 DNA: TGTGCCAGCAGCTCAATGGACAGGGTTGGGGTAAAACTGTTTTTT; CDR3 protein: CASSSMDRVGVKLFF
V gene: TRBV2; D gene: TRBD1; J gene: TRBJ1-2; clone size: few; CDR3 DNA: TGTGCCAGCGGGACAGGGACCTATGGCTACACCTTC; CDR3 protein: CASGTGTYGYTF
V gene: TRBV18; D gene: TRBD2; J gene: TRBJ2-5; clone size: NA; CDR3 DNA: TGTGCCAGCTCTCCCAGCGGGGGGACTACGTACCGGGGAGAGACCCAGTACTTC; CDR3 protein: CASSPSGGTTYRGETQYF
V gene: TRBV28; D gene: NA; J gene: TRBJ2-7; clone size: NA; CDR3 DNA: TGTGCCAGCATACTCAGTCGGGGCCGGGGGGAGCAGTACTTC; CDR3 protein: CASILSRGRGEQYF
V gene: TRBV19; D gene: NA; J gene: TRBJ1-6; clone size: NA; CDR3 DNA: TGTGCCAGTAGTACGGACATGAATTCACCCCTCCACTTT; CDR3 protein: CASSTDMNSPLHF
V gene: TRBV28; D gene: NA; J gene: TRBJ1-1; clone size: NA; CDR3 DNA: TGTGCCAGCAGTGGTAAGGGGGGGCCTGAGACTGAAGCTTTCTTT; CDR3 protein: CASSGKGGPETEAFF
V gene: TRBV5-4; D gene: NA; J gene: TRBJ2-2; clone size: NA; CDR3 DNA: TGTGCCAGCAGCTTGGGTGTAGCCACCGGGGAGCTGTTTTTT; CDR3 protein: CASSLGVATGELFF
V gene: TRBV28; D gene: TRBD1; J gene: TRBJ1-3; clone size: NA; CDR3 DNA: TGTGCCAGCAGCCTGACAGGGGGCGATGGAAACACCATATATTTT; CDR3 protein: CASSLTGGDGNTIYF
V gene: TRBV7-2; D gene: TRBD2; J gene: TRBJ2-3; clone size: NA; CDR3 DNA: TGTGCCAGCGGCCAGAGGGGTAGCGGGAGGTCCACAGATACGCAGTATTTT; CDR3 protein: CASGQRGSGRSTDTQYF
V gene: TRBV29-1; D gene: TRBD1; J gene: TRBJ1-2; clone size: NA; CDR3 DNA: TGCAGCGTTGAACTATCCCCGGGACAGGGCCTCTATGGCTACACCTTC; CDR3 protein: CSVELSPGQGLYGYTF
V gene: TRBV7-6; D gene: NA; J gene: TRBJ1-2; clone size: NA; CDR3 DNA: TGTGCCAGCAGCTTAGATTTCCGGTCCTATGGCTACACCTTC; CDR3 protein: CASSLDFRSYGYTF
V gene: TRBV19; D gene: NA; J gene: TRBJ1-2; clone size: NA; CDR3 DNA: TGTGCCAGTAGTATTATCGGGGGGAGTAGCTATGGCTACACCTTC; CDR3 protein: CASSIIGGSSYGYTF
V gene: TRBV5-6; D gene: NA; J gene: TRBJ2-7; clone size: NA; CDR3 DNA: TGTGCCAGCAGCCAGGGAGGAGACTCCTACGAGCAGTACTTC; CDR3 protein: CASSQGGDSYEQYF
V gene: TRBV5-1; D gene: NA; J gene: TRBJ2-2; clone size: NA; CDR3 DNA: TGCGCCAGCAGCTTCAGGCGTGGCACCGGGGAGCTGTTTTTT; CDR3 protein: CASSFRRGTGELFF
V gene: TRBV7-3; D gene: TRBD2; J gene: TRBJ2-3; clone size: once; CDR3 DNA: TGTGCCAGCAGCTTAACGTCTGGTAGCGGGATGGATACGCAGTATTTT; CDR3 protein: CASSLTSGSGMDTQYF
V gene: TRBV4-2; D gene: NA; J gene: TRBJ2-7; clone size: NA; CDR3 DNA: TGTGCCAGCAGCCAAGGACAGATATCCTACGAGCAGTACTTC; CDR3 protein: CASSQGQISYEQYF
V gene: TRBV28; D gene: NA; J gene: TRBJ1-5; clone size: NA; CDR3 DNA: TGTGCCAGCAGTTTCCTGCCGGGAACCCAGCCCCAGCATTTT; CDR3 protein: CASSFLPGTQPQHF
V gene: TRBV7-8; D gene: NA; J gene: TRBJ2-7; clone size: NA; CDR3 DNA: TGTGCCAGCAGCTTGATGGCCAAATACGAGCAGTACTTC; CDR3 protein: CASSLMAKYEQYF
V gene: TRBV5-8; D gene: TRBD2; J gene: TRBJ2-7; clone size: once; CDR3 DNA: TGTGCCAGCAGCCGGGCAGGGCGGGAGAGCTACGAGCAGTACTTC; CDR3 protein: CASSRAGRESYEQYF
V gene: TRBV5-4; D gene: TRBD1; J gene: TRBJ1-2; clone size: NA; CDR3 DNA: TGTGCCAGCAGCTCTGGGGGACAGGCCCGGTCGTTTAGCGGCTACACCTTC; CDR3 protein: CASSSGGQARSFSGYTF
V gene: TRBV6-5; D gene: NA; J gene: TRBJ2-7; clone size: NA; CDR3 DNA: TGTGCCAGCAGTTACTCGTCCAGCGGGCCAACCTACGAGCAGTACTTC; CDR3 protein: CASSYSSSGPTYEQYF